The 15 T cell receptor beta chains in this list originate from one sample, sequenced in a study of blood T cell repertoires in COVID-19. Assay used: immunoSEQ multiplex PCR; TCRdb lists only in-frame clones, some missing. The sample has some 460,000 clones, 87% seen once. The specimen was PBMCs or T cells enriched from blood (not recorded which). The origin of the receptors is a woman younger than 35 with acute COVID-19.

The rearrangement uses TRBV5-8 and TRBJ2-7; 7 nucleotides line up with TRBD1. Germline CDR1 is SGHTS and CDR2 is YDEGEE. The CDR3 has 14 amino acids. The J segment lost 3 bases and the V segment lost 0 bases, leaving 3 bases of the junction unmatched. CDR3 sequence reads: CASSLEQGVYEQYF. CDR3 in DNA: TGTGCCAGCAGCTTGGAGCAGGGGGTCTACGAGCAGTACTTC. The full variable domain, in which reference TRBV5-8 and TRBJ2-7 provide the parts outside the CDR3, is EAGVTQSPTHLIKTRGQQATLRCSPISGHTSVYWYQQALGLGLQFLLWYDEGEERNRGNFPPRFSGRQFPNYSSELNVNALELEDSALYLCASSLEQGVYEQYFGPGTRLTVT.

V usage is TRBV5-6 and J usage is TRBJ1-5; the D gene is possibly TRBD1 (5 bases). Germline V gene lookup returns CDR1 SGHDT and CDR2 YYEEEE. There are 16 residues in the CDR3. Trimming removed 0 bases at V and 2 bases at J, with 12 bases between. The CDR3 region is CASSLDPPGGNQPQHF. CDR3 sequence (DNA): TGTGCCAGCAGCTTGGATCCGCCGGGGGGCAATCAGCCCCAGCATTTT.

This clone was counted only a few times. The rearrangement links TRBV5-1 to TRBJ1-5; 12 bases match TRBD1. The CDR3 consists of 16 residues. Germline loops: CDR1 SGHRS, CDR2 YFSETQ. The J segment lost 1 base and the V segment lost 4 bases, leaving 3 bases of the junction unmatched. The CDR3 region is CASSPGQGASNQPQHF. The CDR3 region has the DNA TGCGCCAGCAGCCCGGGACAGGGGGCAAGCAATCAGCCCCAGCATTTT. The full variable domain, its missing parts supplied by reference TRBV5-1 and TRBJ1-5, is KAGVTQTPRYLIKTRGQQVTLSCSPISGHRSVSWYQQTPGQGLQFLFEYFSETQRNKGNFPGRFSGRQFSNSRSEMNVSTLELGDSALYLCASSPGQGASNQPQHFGDGTRLSIL.

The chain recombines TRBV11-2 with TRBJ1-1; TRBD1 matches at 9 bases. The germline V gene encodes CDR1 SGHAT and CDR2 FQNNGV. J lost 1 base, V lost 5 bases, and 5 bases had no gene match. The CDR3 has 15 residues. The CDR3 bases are TGTGCCAGCAGCCAGCACAGGGGGCGGAACACTGAAGCTTTCTTT. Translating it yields CASSQHRGRNTEAFF.

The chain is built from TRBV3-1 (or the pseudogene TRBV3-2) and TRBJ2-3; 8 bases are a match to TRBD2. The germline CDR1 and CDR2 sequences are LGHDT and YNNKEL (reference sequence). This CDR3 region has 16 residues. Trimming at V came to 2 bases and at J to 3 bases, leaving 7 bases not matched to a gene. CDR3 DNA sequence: TGTGCCAGCAGCCAATTTCGGCGGGGGGCAACAGATACGCAGTATTTT. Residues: CASSQFRRGATDTQYF.

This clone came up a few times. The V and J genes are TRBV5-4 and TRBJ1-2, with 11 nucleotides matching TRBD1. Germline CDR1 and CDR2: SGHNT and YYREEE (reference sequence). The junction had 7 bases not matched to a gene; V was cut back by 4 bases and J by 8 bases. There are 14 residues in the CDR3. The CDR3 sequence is CASSQDRGLLGYTF. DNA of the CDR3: TGTGCCAGCAGCCAGGACAGGGGGCTGTTGGGCTACACCTTC.

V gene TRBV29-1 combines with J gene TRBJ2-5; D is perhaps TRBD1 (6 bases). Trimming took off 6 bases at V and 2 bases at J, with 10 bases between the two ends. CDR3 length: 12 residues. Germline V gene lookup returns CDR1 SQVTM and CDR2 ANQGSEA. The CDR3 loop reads CSVPGVQETQYF. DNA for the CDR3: TGCAGCGTCCCAGGGGTTCAAGAGACCCAGTACTTC.

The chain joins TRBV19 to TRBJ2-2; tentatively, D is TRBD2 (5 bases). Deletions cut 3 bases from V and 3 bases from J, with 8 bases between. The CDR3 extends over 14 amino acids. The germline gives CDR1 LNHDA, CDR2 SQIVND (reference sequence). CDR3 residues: CASSIRGYTGELFF. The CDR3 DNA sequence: TGTGCCAGTAGTATTAGAGGGTACACCGGGGAGCTGTTTTTT. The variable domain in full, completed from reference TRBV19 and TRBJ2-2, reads DGGITQSPKYLFRKEGQNVTLSCEQNLNHDAMYWYRQDPGQGLRLIYYSQIVNDFQKGDIAEGYSVSREKKESFPLTVTSAQKNPTAFYLCASSIRGYTGELFFGEGSRLTVL.

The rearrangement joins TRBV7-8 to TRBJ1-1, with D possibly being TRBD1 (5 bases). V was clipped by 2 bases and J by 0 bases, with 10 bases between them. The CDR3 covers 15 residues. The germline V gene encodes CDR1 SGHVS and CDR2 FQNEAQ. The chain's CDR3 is CASSLSGPMNTEAFF. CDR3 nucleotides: TGTGCCAGCAGCTTATCAGGGCCAATGAACACTGAAGCTTTCTTT.

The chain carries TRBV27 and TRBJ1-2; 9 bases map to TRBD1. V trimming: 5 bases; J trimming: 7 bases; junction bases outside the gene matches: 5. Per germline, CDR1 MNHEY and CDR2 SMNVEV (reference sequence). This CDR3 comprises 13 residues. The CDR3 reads CASSTTGGPGYTF. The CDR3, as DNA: TGTGCCAGCAGTACCACAGGGGGCCCTGGCTACACCTTC.

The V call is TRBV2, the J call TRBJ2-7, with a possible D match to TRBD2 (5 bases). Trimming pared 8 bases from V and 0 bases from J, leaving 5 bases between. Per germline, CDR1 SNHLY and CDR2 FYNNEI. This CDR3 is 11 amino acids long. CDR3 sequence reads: CASGSSYEQYF. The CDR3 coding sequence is TGTGCCAGCGGGAGCTCCTACGAGCAGTACTTC. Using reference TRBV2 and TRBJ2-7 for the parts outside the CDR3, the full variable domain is EPEVTQTPSHQVTQMGQEVILRCVPISNHLYFYWYRQILGQKVEFLVSFYNNEISEKSEIFDDQFSVERPDGSNFTLKIRSTKLEDSAMYFCASGSSYEQYFGPGTRLTVT.

Here the CDR3 reads CASSISPGTERNTIYF. CDR3 sequence (DNA): TGTGCCAGTAGTATTAGCCCCGGGACAGAGAGAAACACCATATATTTT. The V and J genes are TRBV19 and TRBJ1-3, with 7 bases fitting TRBD1. Germline V gene sequence: CDR1 LNHDA, CDR2 SQIVND (reference sequence). V was pared by 3 bases and J by 5 bases, with 10 bases of the junction left unmatched. There are 16 residues in the CDR3.

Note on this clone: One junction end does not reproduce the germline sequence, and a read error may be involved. CDR3 amino acids: CASSLRPLSGSGGRETQYF. CDR3 in DNA: TGTGCTAGCAGCCTTCGACCCCTGTCGGGTAGCGGGGGGAGGGAGACCCAGTACTTC. The gene calls are TRBV7-7 and TRBJ2-5, with 10 bases matching TRBD2. Germline-derived CDR1 and CDR2 are SSHAT and FNYEAQ (reference sequence). This CDR3 is 19 amino acids long.

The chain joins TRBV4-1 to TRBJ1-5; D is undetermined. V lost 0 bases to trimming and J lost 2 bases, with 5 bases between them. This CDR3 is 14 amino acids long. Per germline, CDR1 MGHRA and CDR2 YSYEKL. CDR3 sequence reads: CASSQDLGNQPQHF. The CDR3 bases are TGCGCCAGCAGCCAAGATCTCGGCAATCAGCCCCAGCATTTT.

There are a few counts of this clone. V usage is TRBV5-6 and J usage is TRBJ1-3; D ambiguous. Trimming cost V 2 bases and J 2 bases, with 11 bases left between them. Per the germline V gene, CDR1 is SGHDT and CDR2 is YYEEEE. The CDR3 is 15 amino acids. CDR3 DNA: TGTGCCAGCAGCTTTAGGACTGATACTGGAAACACCATATATTTT. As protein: CASSFRTDTGNTIYF. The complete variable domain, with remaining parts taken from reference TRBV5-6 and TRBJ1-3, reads DAGVTQSPTHLIKTRGQQVTLRCSPKSGHDTVSWYQQALGQGPQFIFQYYEEEERQRGNFPDRFSGHQFPNYSSELNVNALLLGDSALYLCASSFRTDTGNTIYFGEGSWLTVV.